These 16 T cell receptor beta chains were sequenced from one sample in a study of vaccination effects on CD4 cells after COVID-19. With roughly nine days of culture completed, CD4+ T cells were isolated. For these receptors, no antigen is known. Clones were sequenced by immunoSEQ multiplex PCR, and TCRdb holds only the in-frame ones, with some missing. The profile shows 70,000 to 85,000 clones, approximately 71% of them singletons. The sequenced sample was CD4+ T cells from PBMCs cultured without peptide, obtained before COVID-19 vaccination. These receptors all come from a human donor who received a COVID-19 vaccine.

The J gene is TRBJ1-3, the V gene TRBV6-2 or TRBV6-3, with 7 bases identical to TRBD1. V was clipped by 5 bases and J by 5 bases; unmatched bases: 9. CDR1 and CDR2 from the germline V gene are MNHEY and SVGEGT. The CDR3 is 15 amino acids. DNA for the CDR3: TGTGCCAGCAGTCCCAAGGGGGCGATGAGAAACACCATATATTTT. The encoded protein is CASSPKGAMRNTIYF.

This chain links TRBV28 with TRBJ2-6, with TRBD1 matching over 8 bases. CDR1 and CDR2 from the germline V gene are MDHEN and SYDVKM. The CDR3 consists of 18 residues. Trimming took 2 bases from V and 3 from J; bases not matched to a gene: 9. CDR3 sequence reads: CASSLMGQALGGANVLTF. CDR3 in DNA: TGTGCCAGCAGTTTAATGGGACAGGCGCTTGGTGGGGCCAACGTCCTGACTTTC.

V usage is TRBV19 and J usage is TRBJ2-6; D is undetermined. V shed 9 bases and J shed 1 base, with 10 bases lying between them. Germline V CDR1 and CDR2: LNHDA, SQIVND (reference sequence). The CDR3 is 14 amino acids. Here the CDR3 reads CASSRPSGANVLTF. The CDR3 bases are TGTGCCAGCTCCAGACCGTCTGGGGCCAACGTCCTGACTTTC.

The rearrangement joins TRBV5-1 to TRBJ2-3; D ambiguous. The CDR3 length is 15 residues. The germline CDR1 and CDR2 sequences are SGHRS and YFSETQ. Trimming stripped 3 bases from V and 2 bases from J, with 13 bases between. In DNA form, the CDR3 reads TGCGCCAGCAGCTACGGACCGATAAACACAGATACGCAGTATTTT. It specifies CASSYGPINTDTQYF.

V gene TRBV2 combines with J gene TRBJ1-2, with 8 bases aligning to TRBD1. CDR1 and CDR2 from the germline V gene are SNHLY and FYNNEI. With 7 bases clipped from V and 5 bases from J, the junction kept 3 bases outside the gene matches. The CDR3 length is 12 residues. The CDR3 reads CASTDREYGYTF. The CDR3, as DNA: TGTGCCAGCACGGACAGGGAATATGGCTACACCTTC.

The gene calls are TRBV29-1 and TRBJ2-5; D is possibly TRBD1 (5 bases). The CDR3 extends over 13 amino acids. Germline CDR1 SQVTM, CDR2 ANQGSEA. Trimming removed 7 bases at V and 4 bases at J, with 16 bases between. The CDR3, as DNA: TGCAGCGGCATAAGGTCCCAGGGAGAGACCCAGTACTTC. It codes for CSGIRSQGETQYF.

The chain recombines TRBV3-1 (or the pseudogene TRBV3-2) with TRBJ2-3; TRBD2 matches 7 bases. Germline values: CDR1 LGHDT, CDR2 YNNKEL (reference sequence). This CDR3 spans 16 amino acids. Unmatched junction bases numbered 9, after V lost 4 bases and J lost 2 bases. In DNA, the CDR3 is TGTGCCAGCAGCCCCCAAAACGGGGGGTTCACAGATACGCAGTATTTT. Its protein product is CASSPQNGGFTDTQYF.

The chain is built from TRBV18 and TRBJ2-5, with D uncertain. The CDR3 is 15 residues long. Trimming took 3 bases from V and 3 from J, leaving 14 bases between them. From germline, CDR1 is KGHSH and CDR2 LQKENI. The CDR3 nucleotides are TGTGCCAGCTCACCTCCTATACGGGTTGAAGAGACCCAGTACTTC. It yields the protein CASSPPIRVEETQYF.

V gene TRBV18 combines with J gene TRBJ2-3; D is possibly TRBD2 (5 bases). The CDR3 contains 14 residues. V was pared by 3 bases and J by 0 bases, with 7 bases between. Germline V gene sequence: CDR1 KGHSH, CDR2 LQKENI. CDR3 sequence reads: CASSPSGSTDTQYF. CDR3 sequence (DNA): TGTGCCAGCTCACCCAGCGGAAGCACAGATACGCAGTATTTT. Drawing the rest from reference TRBV18 and TRBJ2-3, the complete variable domain is NAGVMQNPRHLVRRRGQEARLRCSPMKGHSHVYWYRQLPEEGLKFMVYLQKENIIDESGMPKERFSAEFPKEGPSILRIQQVVRGDSAAYFCASSPSGSTDTQYFGPGTRLTVL.

The chain employs TRBV6-4 and TRBJ2-3, with 12 bases lining up with TRBD2. The CDR3 sequence is 16 residues long. J was trimmed by 2 bases and V by 6 bases; bases with no gene match: 6. Per the germline V gene, CDR1 is MRHNA and CDR2 is SNTAGT. In DNA form, the CDR3 reads TGTGCCAGCAGCCCAGGACTAGCGGGACCCACAGATACGCAGTATTTT. Translating gives CASSPGLAGPTDTQYF.

J is TRBJ2-7 and V is TRBV14; perhaps TRBD1 as D (6 bases). CDR1 is SGHDN, CDR2 FVKESK, per germline. CDR3 length: 14 amino acids. Trimming left V 3 bases short and J 9 bases short, with 18 bases between. The CDR3 sequence: CASSHRGWIRWQYV. The CDR3 region has the DNA TGTGCCAGCAGCCACAGGGGTTGGATAAGGTGGCAGTACGTC.

This clone showed up just a few times. The chain carries TRBV2 and TRBJ1-5, with 7 positions matching TRBD1. The junction had 11 bases not matched to a gene; V was cut back by 6 bases and J by 6 bases. In germline, CDR1 is SNHLY, CDR2 FYNNEI. The CDR3 sequence is 15 residues long. Written as DNA, the CDR3 is TGTGCCAGCAGCCGCCTGGAGGGGGCGGGTCAGCCCCAGCATTTT. Translation: CASSRLEGAGQPQHF. Filled out from reference TRBV2 and TRBJ1-5, the complete variable domain reads EPEVTQTPSHQVTQMGQEVILRCVPISNHLYFYWYRQILGQKVEFLVSFYNNEISEKSEIFDDQFSVERPDGSNFTLKIRSTKLEDSAMYFCASSRLEGAGQPQHFGDGTRLSIL.

The J gene is TRBJ1-1, the V gene TRBV7-2; 8 nucleotides match TRBD1. The CDR3 is 14 residues long. Germline V gives CDR1 SGHTA, CDR2 FQGNSA. With V trimmed by 4 bases and J by 5 bases, 6 bases remained unmatched. CDR3: CASSSDRVGTEAFF. The CDR3 DNA sequence: TGTGCCAGCAGCTCGGACAGGGTCGGTACTGAAGCTTTCTTT.

The rearrangement uses TRBV28 and TRBJ1-5; D gene unclear. V was shortened by 7 bases and J by 5 bases, with 9 bases between the two germline ends. Germline CDR1 reads MDHEN; CDR2 reads SYDVKM. The CDR3 runs to 12 residues. CDR3 sequence reads: CASTQADQPQHF. As DNA, the CDR3 is TGTGCCAGCACCCAGGCAGATCAGCCCCAGCATTTT.

The chain combines TRBV2 with TRBJ2-7, with unresolved D. CDR3 size: 13 residues. Germline CDR1 reads SNHLY; CDR2 reads FYNNEI. V was pared by 6 bases and J by 3 bases, with 12 bases between. The CDR3 nucleotides are TGTGCCAGCAGCCCGGGCCACGGCTACGAGCAGTACGTC. This encodes CASSPGHGYEQYV.

The chain has TRBV9 and TRBJ1-6; D not resolved. The CDR3 covers 18 residues. Germline V CDR1 and CDR2: SGDLS, YYNGEE. V lost 0 bases to trimming and J lost 8 bases, with 21 bases between them. CDR3 coding DNA: TGTGCCAGCAGCGTAGGTTCGGGGAGACAATCAGGAGATTCACCCCTCCACTTT. Protein product: CASSVGSGRQSGDSPLHF. The full variable domain, rest sourced from reference TRBV9 and TRBJ1-6, is DSGVTQTPKHLITATGQRVTLRCSPRSGDLSVYWYQQSLDQGLQFLIQYYNGEERAKGNILERFSAQQFPDLHSELNLSSLELGDSALYFCASSVGSGRQSGDSPLHFGNGTRLTVT.